This entry describes one T cell receptor beta chain. Antigen: not known. This entry comes from a study of T cells in Graves' hyperthyroidism and ophthalmopathy. There were TCR beta CDR3 regions amplified from RNA transcripts. TCR CDR3 underwent first-round RT-PCR with the HTBI primer set. Using its own MiXCR run on the multiplex PCR reads, TCRdb lists one record per CDR3 protein. The top ten clones hold under 8% of a sample with approximately 560,000 distinct CDR3 sequences, 15% to 19% of them seen once. Study results and caveats: Most thyroid clonotypes that were expanded above 0.001 also turned up in blood.

Thyroid ultrasound and orbital computed tomography, with clinical symptoms and serum thyroxine and TRAb, informed diagnoses. PBMCs were sourced from roughly 9.3 ml fresh peripheral blood. The sequence derives from a woman aged 25-40 years with Graves' hyperthyroidism. The sequenced material came from blood.

The CDR3 nucleotides read TGTGCCACCAGTGATTTGATGGAGACCCAGTACTTC. Translated, it gives CATSDLMETQYF. The genes are TRBV24-1 and TRBJ2-5; D is unclear. V shed 0 bases and J shed 5 bases, with 3 bases lying between them. The V gene's germline CDR1 is KGHDR and CDR2 SFDVKD. This CDR3 has 12 amino acids.